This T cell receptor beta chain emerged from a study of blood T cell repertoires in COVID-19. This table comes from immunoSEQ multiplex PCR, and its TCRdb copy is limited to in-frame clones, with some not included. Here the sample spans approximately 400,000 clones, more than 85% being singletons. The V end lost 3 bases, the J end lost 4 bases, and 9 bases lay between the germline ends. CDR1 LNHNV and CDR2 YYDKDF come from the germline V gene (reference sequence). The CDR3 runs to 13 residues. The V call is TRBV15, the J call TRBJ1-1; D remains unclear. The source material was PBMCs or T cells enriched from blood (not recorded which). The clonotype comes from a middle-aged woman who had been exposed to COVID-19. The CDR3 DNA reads TGTGCCACCAGCAGGTTATACTCCACTGAAGCTTTCTTT. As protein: CATSRLYSTEAFF. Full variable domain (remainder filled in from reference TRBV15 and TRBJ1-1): DAMVIQNPRYQVTQFGKPVTLSCSQTLNHNVMYWYQQKSSQAPKLLFHYYDKDFNNEADTPDNFQSRRPNTSFCFLDIRSPGLGDTAMYLCATSRLYSTEAFFGQGTRLTVV.